This is a list of T cell receptor beta chains from one sample in a study of blood T cell repertoires in COVID-19. TCRdb keeps only in-frame clones here, not all; method: immunoSEQ multiplex PCR. The repertoire consists of about 200,000 clones, with 88% occurring once and the leading ten covering approximately 6%. The source material was peripheral blood. The receptors were gathered from a middle-aged man with active or convalescent COVID-19. The CDR3 runs from the conserved cysteine through the conserved F or W. A D gene is named only where the DNA matches it firmly. Clone size is given for some rows only: seen once, a few or many times, or a class if the clone is expanded.

D,size,V,J,CDR3,DNA
TRBD1,NA,TRBV3-1/TRBV3-2,TRBJ1-5,CASSQAGTGGFQPQHF,TGTGCCAGCAGCCAAGCAGGGACAGGGGGTTTTCAGCCCCAGCATTTT
TRBD1,NA,TRBV18,TRBJ2-1,CASSPAGTGGFDEQFF,TGTGCCAGCTCACCCGCCGGGACAGGTGGTTTCGATGAGCAGTTCTTC
NA,NA,TRBV5-5,TRBJ2-7,CASSFRVGNYEQYF,TGTGCCAGCAGCTTCAGGGTGGGAAACTACGAGCAGTACTTC
NA,once,TRBV28,TRBJ2-2,CASLDTGELFF,TGTGCCAGTCTCGACACCGGGGAGCTGTTTTTT
TRBD1,NA,TRBV2,TRBJ1-1,CASSGTGEKGTEAFF,TGTGCCAGCAGTGGGACAGGCGAGAAGGGCACTGAAGCTTTCTTT
TRBD1,NA,TRBV7-9,TRBJ2-1,CASSLVNRGQFF,TGTGCCAGCAGCTTAGTGAACAGGGGGCAGTTCTTC
NA,NA,TRBV7-2,TRBJ2-3,CASSLTQGYLGTDTQYF,TGTGCCAGCAGCTTGACTCAGGGCTACTTGGGCACAGATACGCAGTATTTT
NA,once,TRBV27,TRBJ2-7,CASSLSQGSRYEQYF,TGTGCCAGCAGTTTATCGCAGGGTTCAAGATACGAGCAGTACTTC
NA,NA,TRBV7-9,TRBJ2-1,CASRDSGSYNEQFF,TGTGCCAGCAGGGATAGCGGCTCCTACAATGAGCAGTTCTTC
TRBD1,few,TRBV19,TRBJ2-2,CASSIGTGGTGELFF,TGTGCCAGTAGTATTGGCACAGGGGGGACCGGGGAGCTGTTTTTT
TRBD2,NA,TRBV9,TRBJ2-1,CASSPRAGGYNEQFF,TGTGCCAGCAGTCCAAGAGCGGGAGGCTACAATGAGCAGTTCTTC
NA,NA,TRBV5-1,TRBJ1-2,CASRGQTSFGGYTF,TGCGCCAGCAGAGGACAGACCTCCTTCGGTGGCTACACCTTC
TRBD1,NA,TRBV19,TRBJ2-3,CASSTRTGTPSTDTQYF,TGTGCCAGTAGTACGAGGACAGGGACCCCTAGCACAGATACGCAGTATTTT
NA,NA,TRBV18,TRBJ2-3,CASSPISQGTDTQYF,TGTGCCAGCTCACCAATCTCCCAGGGCACAGATACGCAGTATTTT
NA,NA,TRBV7-3,TRBJ2-1,CASSLTGQEDYNEQFF,TGTGCCAGCAGCTTAACGGGCCAGGAGGACTACAATGAGCAGTTCTTC